This T cell receptor (beta chain) emerged from a study of T cells in Graves' hyperthyroidism and ophthalmopathy (dated by TCRdb to between 2018 and 2020). In the study overall: Peripheral blood was sampled at the time of initial diagnosis, prior to any treatment. TCR V-J signatures able to tell the groups apart were searched for in a discovery cohort of approximately 95 patients, of whom about 40 had Graves' ophthalmopathy and more than 55 had stable Graves' hyperthyroidism. TCR Vbeta CDR3 sequencing of some 140 peripheral blood samples (approximately 44 ophthalmopathy, over 70 hyperthyroidism and roughly 17 progressor patients) is reported in the paper. An independent validation cohort of around 19 hyperthyroidism patients and over 15 patients who later progressed to ophthalmopathy tested prospective prediction of ophthalmopathy. After sampling, hyperthyroidism patients received methimazole starting at 30 mg daily, and ophthalmopathy patients received high-dose intravenous methylprednisolone. The 95 to 100 discovery patients were randomly divided into training and test sets at a 7:3 ratio. In addition, the study compared T-cell repertoires in thyroid tissue and in blood from five or six Graves' hyperthyroidism patients. On the study overall, not on this receptor specifically: Sample size was not statistically predetermined, and investigators were not blinded to group allocation. In validation, the model predicted progression to ophthalmopathy with roughly 70% sensitivity and around 72% specificity, a median of around six months before onset. Most expanded thyroid clonotypes (frequency above 0.001) were also found in blood, which suggests that blood repertoires may mirror thyroid immune responses. A model built on a 13 V-J signature distinguished ophthalmopathy from stable hyperthyroidism, reaching around 90% sensitivity and approximately 81% specificity in cross-validation and 80%/75% in testing.

TCR beta CDR3 regions were amplified from RNA transcripts. The first round of RT-PCR for the TCR CDR3 was performed with the HTBI primer set and the Qiagen OneStep RT-PCR kit. Libraries were constructed in a second round of multiplex PCR, after which size selection and purification were performed. Libraries were sequenced paired-end with 100 bp reads on an Illumina HiSeq2000. Regarding the original processing steps: Raw data were processed with SOAPnuke, discarding reads with adapters, uncalled bases, mean Phred below 15, or no exact constant-primer or identifier match. High-quality paired reads were merged with COPE v1.2.5, and unique nucleotide sequences were defined as clonotypes. MiTCR v1.1 was used to align the clonotypes against IMGT TRBV, TRBD and TRBJ reference segments. Only V-J combinations with frequency above 0.0001, covering about 99% of repertoires, were analysed. The TCS score was defined as F50 (clonal expansion) divided by E x V (chaos), with BLOSUM62-based TCRdist calculated between CDR3 peptides within each V-J. Welch's t-statistics and random forest reduced 500 to 650 V-J features to 10 to 15, which were used in a naive Bayes classifier (R e1071). TCRdb applied fastp at Q25 and MiXCR to the public reads, then kept only in-frame beta chains. Merged by CDR3 protein, the rows form single entries marked with the most common genes and DNA. The authors' filters were not applied to this entry. Here the sample has 300,000 to 450,000 distinct CDR3 sequences; about 15% occur a single time. Approximately 32% of the sample lies in the top ten.

This clonotype was found many times. Its antigen target is currently unknown. Within one base of it there is no much larger clone, and no base qualities were kept. Graves' hyperthyroidism was defined as stable when no progression to ophthalmopathy occurred over 18 months of follow-up. Hyperthyroidism patients were newly diagnosed, had a disease duration of under 2 months, and were aged 18 to 65 years. Exclusion was applied to patients with uncontrolled infections, other autoimmune diseases, pregnancy or lactation. Diagnoses were based on clinical symptoms, serum thyroxine and TRAb, thyroid ultrasound and orbital computed tomography. Ficoll-Paque density gradient centrifugation was used to isolate PBMCs from approximately 10 ml of fresh peripheral blood. Total RNA was extracted using Trizol reagent, and RNA quality was assessed on an Agilent 2100 Bioanalyzer. The specimen was blood. This TCR came from a woman aged 25 to 39 with Graves' hyperthyroidism.

The DNA reads as follows: TGTGCCAGCAGCCGAACCGATATCTGGACCCGCTGGTACGAGCAGTACTTC. Its protein reads: CASSRTDIWTRWYEQYF. The chain was built from TRBV28 and TRBJ2-7; the D gene cannot be named for sure. CDR1 and CDR2 are read off the germline V gene as MDHEN and SYDVKM. V loses 6 bases of germline sequence and J loses 4 bases, and the interval between the two ends is 25 bases. The CDR3, from cysteine to phenylalanine, totals 17 residues. The entry retains the CDR3 DNA only, 51 bases that are in frame from base 1.